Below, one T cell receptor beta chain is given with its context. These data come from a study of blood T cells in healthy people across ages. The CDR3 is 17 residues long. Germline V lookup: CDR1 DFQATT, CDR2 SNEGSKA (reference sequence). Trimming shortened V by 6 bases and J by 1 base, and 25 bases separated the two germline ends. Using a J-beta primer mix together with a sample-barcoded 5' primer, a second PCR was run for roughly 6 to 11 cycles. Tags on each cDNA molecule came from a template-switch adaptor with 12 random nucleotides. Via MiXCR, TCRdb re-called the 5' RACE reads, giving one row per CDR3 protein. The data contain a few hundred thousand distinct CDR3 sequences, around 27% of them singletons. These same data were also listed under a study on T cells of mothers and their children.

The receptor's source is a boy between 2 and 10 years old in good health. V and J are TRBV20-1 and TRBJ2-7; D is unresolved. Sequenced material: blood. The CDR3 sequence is CSAEPSDLDLDSYEQYF. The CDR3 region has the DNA TGCAGTGCCGAACCATCCGATCTCGACCTTGATTCCTACGAGCAGTACTTC.